This TCR beta chain was retrieved from a study of tumor and adjacent non-tumor tissue in lung cancer. Study information: There were 11 to 12 adenocarcinoma, a couple of squamous cell carcinoma and 1 small cell lung cancer cases. Patients were aged roughly 31 to 76, fewer than twelve men and roughly 5 women, stage I to III.

Three rounds of nested PCR, following a modified ARM-PCR protocol, produced the TCRbeta library. From the multiplex PCR reads, TCRdb called clonotypes with MiXCR, one entry per CDR3 protein. Among 65,000 to 85,000 distinct CDR3 sequences listed, 76% were seen once. This sample's RNA came from whole unsorted tissue. More than 3 cm separated this lung sample from the edge of the tumor. Donors were chemotherapy-naive, newly diagnosed lung cancer surgical patients in China, August–late 2014. V was clipped by 2 bases and J by 3 bases, with 26 bases between them. This CDR3 contains 19 residues. This clonotype was seen a few times.

Sequenced input: distant non-tumor lung tissue. The chain couples TRBV12-3 or TRBV12-4 to TRBJ2-7; D is tentatively TRBD1 or TRBD2 (5 bases each). This sequence originates from a man aged 55 to 70 with non-small cell lung cancer. The CDR3 sequence: CASSLRGWCRDGSIYEQYF. In DNA, the CDR3 is TGTGCCAGCAGTTTAAGGGGATGGTGCCGGGACGGATCTATCTACGAGCAGTACTTC.